The T cell receptor (beta chain) described here comes from a study of human T cells and chemical hapten exposure. Germline V gene sequence: CDR1 MNHEY, CDR2 SMNVEV (reference sequence). This CDR3 spans 17 amino acids. J lost 1 base, V lost 3 bases, and 10 bases had no gene match. MiXCR, applied by TCRdb to the RACE reads, yields one record per CDR3 protein. There are about 82,000 distinct CDR3 sequences in the sample; about an eighth occur only once, and around 5.8% lies in the top ten. In its sample, this clonotype was seen many times. As to time point: patch test 3, about 24 weeks after DPC sensitization. Specified treatment: therapeutic diphenylcyclopropenone sensitization with weekly scalp DPC. Total RNA was isolated from whole blood that had not been fractionated.

This rearrangement joins TRBV27 to TRBJ2-7; TRBD2 matches at 9 bases. Sequenced material: whole blood, taken in connection with sensitization to the hapten diphenylcyclopropenone (DPC). This TCR was sampled from a woman in her fifties or sixties with alopecia areata. Some clones in this sample may be carry-over from other donors' samples. The CDR3 sequence: CASSFNNLAGASYEQYF. Here the CDR3 DNA reads TGTGCCAGCAGTTTCAACAACTTAGCGGGAGCTTCCTACGAGCAGTACTTC.